The 21 T cell receptor beta chains in this list originate from one sample, sequenced in a study of monozygotic twins with inflammatory bowel disease. Following a re-call of the 5' RACE reads, TCRdb has one entry per CDR3 protein and lacks DNA. The sample includes more than 350,000 distinct CDR3 sequences. Source material: blood. The source of these receptors is a human donor with ulcerative colitis or Crohn's disease, or a healthy co-twin of an affected twin (not recorded which).

The rearrangement uses TRBV20-1 and TRBJ2-7; TCRdb lists TRBD2, though no DNA is available to test this call. The germline V gene has CDR1 DFQATT and CDR2 SNEGSKA (reference sequence). The CDR3 is 13 residues long. This chain's CDR3 is CSAYSGTSYEQYF.

The chain combines TRBV19 with TRBJ1-5; the D gene TCRdb calls, TRBD1, cannot be checked with no DNA. The CDR3 loop spans 15 amino acids. CDR1 and CDR2 from the germline V gene are LNHDA and SQIVND (reference sequence). The CDR3 region is CASSISTGGNQPQHF.

This rearrangement joins TRBV28 to TRBJ1-1. The CDR3 extends over 16 amino acids. Germline loops: CDR1 MDHEN, CDR2 SYDVKM. CDR3 sequence reads: CASRPGGGGRNTEAFF.

The V and J genes are TRBV18 and TRBJ1-1; the D call of TRBD1 rests on TCRdb alone, since no DNA is present to check it. The V gene's germline CDR1 is KGHSH and CDR2 LQKENI. The CDR3 consists of 15 residues. CDR3 amino acids: CASSPGTGSYTEAFF.

The chain is built from TRBV9 and TRBJ2-2; absent DNA, TCRdb's TRBD1 call cannot be checked. Germline V CDR1 and CDR2: SGDLS, YYNGEE. The CDR3 contains 15 residues. The CDR3 spells CASSVAGVDTGELFF.

The chain employs TRBV29-1 and TRBJ2-2; the D call from TCRdb, TRBD2, cannot be confirmed without DNA. CDR3 length: 16 residues. In germline, CDR1 is SQVTM, CDR2 ANQGSEA. The CDR3 loop is CSVPGLAGADTGELFF.

The chain combines TRBV11-2 with TRBJ1-6. CDR1 is SGHAT, CDR2 FQNNGV, per germline. The CDR3 loop spans 16 amino acids. The CDR3: CASSLPAGEYNSPLHF.

The V call is TRBV30, the J call TRBJ2-1; without DNA, the TCRdb call of TRBD2 cannot be checked. Germline CDR1 GTSNPN, CDR2 SVGIG (reference sequence). CDR3 length equals 18 residues. CDR3 region: CAWSYGTSGLSSYNEQFF.

V gene TRBV12-3 or TRBV12-4 combines with J gene TRBJ2-5. CDR3 length equals 13 residues. The chain's CDR3 is CASTHSQIETQYF.

J is TRBJ2-7 and V is TRBV6-1; TCRdb calls TRBD1, which cannot be checked without DNA. This CDR3 is built from 14 residues. The germline gives CDR1 MNHNS, CDR2 SASEGT. CDR3 sequence: CASSGLGQGYEQYF.

V usage is TRBV12-3 or TRBV12-4 and J usage is TRBJ2-6; the TCRdb D gene call, TRBD1, has no DNA to confirm it. CDR3 length: 15 amino acids. The CDR3 sequence is CASSPGTSGANVLTF.

The chain recombines TRBV5-6 with TRBJ2-1; the D call of TRBD1 rests on TCRdb alone, since no DNA is present to check it. The CDR3 runs to 17 residues. Germline V gene sequence: CDR1 SGHDT, CDR2 YYEEEE. The CDR3 sequence: CASSLKGDISSYNEQFF.

The chain combines TRBV20-1 with TRBJ2-1. Germline V gene sequence: CDR1 DFQATT, CDR2 SNEGSKA (reference sequence). The length of the CDR3 is 15 residues. CDR3 region: CSARDGRGSYNEQFF.

This chain connects TRBV18 to TRBJ2-7; TCRdb outputs TRBD1, but without DNA this stays unchecked. Per germline, CDR1 KGHSH and CDR2 LQKENI. This CDR3 is 13 amino acids long. This CDR3 is CASSPGRDHEQYF. The full variable domain, rest sourced from reference TRBV18 and TRBJ2-7, is NAGVMQNPRHLVRRRGQEARLRCSPMKGHSHVYWYRQLPEEGLKFMVYLQKENIIDESGMPKERFSAEFPKEGPSILRIQQVVRGDSAAYFCASSPGRDHEQYFGPGTRLTVT.

V gene TRBV6-1 combines with J gene TRBJ1-2; lacking DNA, the TRBD1 call made by TCRdb goes unchecked. Germline V gene lookup returns CDR1 MNHNS and CDR2 SASEGT. The CDR3 spans 13 residues. CDR3 region: CASSLTGNYGYTF.

The genes are TRBV29-1 and TRBJ2-7; the TCRdb D gene call, TRBD1, has no DNA to confirm it. CDR1 SQVTM and CDR2 ANQGSEA come from the germline V gene. The length of the CDR3 is 13 residues. CDR3 sequence: CSVGLSTVGEQYF.

V is TRBV4-3 and J is TRBJ1-2; the TCRdb D gene call, TRBD1, has no DNA to confirm it. Germline lookup yields CDR1 LGHNA and CDR2 YSLEER. The CDR3 spans 17 residues. The CDR3 protein is CASSRDVSGTGSYGYTF.

CDR3 protein: CASSYSISGNNEQFF. This chain links TRBV6-5 with TRBJ2-1; with no DNA, the TCRdb D assignment of TRBD2 cannot be verified. CDR1 and CDR2 (germline): MNHEY, SVGAGI. The CDR3 has 15 residues.

V and J are TRBV6-5 and TRBJ2-3; the D gene TCRdb calls, TRBD1, cannot be checked with no DNA. This CDR3 is 13 amino acids long. Germline assignment: CDR1 MNHEY and CDR2 SVGAGI. The CDR3 sequence is CASSSGGGKKQYF.

The CDR3 loop is CASRPRQGNTGELFF. The gene calls are TRBV12-3 or TRBV12-4 and TRBJ2-2; TCRdb proposes TRBD1, but this gene call is untestable without DNA. The CDR3 extends over 15 amino acids.

The genes are TRBV20-1 and TRBJ1-2. The CDR3 runs 11 residues. CDR1 is DFQATT, CDR2 SNEGSKA, per germline (reference sequence). The CDR3 spells CSAPQNYGYTF.